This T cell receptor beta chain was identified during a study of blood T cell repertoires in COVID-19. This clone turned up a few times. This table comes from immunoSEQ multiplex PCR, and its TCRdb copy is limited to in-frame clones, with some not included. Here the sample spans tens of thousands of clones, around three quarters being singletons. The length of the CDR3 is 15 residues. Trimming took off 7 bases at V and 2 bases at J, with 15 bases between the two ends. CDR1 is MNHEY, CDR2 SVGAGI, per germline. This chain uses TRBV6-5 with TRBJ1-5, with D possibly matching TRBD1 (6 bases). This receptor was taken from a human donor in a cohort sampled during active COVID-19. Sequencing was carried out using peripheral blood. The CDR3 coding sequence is TGTGCCAGCACAATAGAGACAGGACGCAATCAGCCCCAGCATTTT. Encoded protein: CASTIETGRNQPQHF.